One and the same sample provided the 17 T cell receptor beta chains below, sequenced in a study of cytomegalovirus exposure and HLA in healthy donors. PCR amplification relied on 60 Vbeta primers (plus 13 Jbeta primers). This table comes from immunoSEQ multiplex PCR, and its TCRdb copy is limited to in-frame clones, with some not included. The table has approximately 100,000 clones, 75% seen once. Sequencing was carried out using PBMCs. These receptors were obtained from a man aged 50-59 years in good health and CMV-seronegative.

The chain couples TRBV19 to TRBJ1-3; D call uncertain. V lost 9 bases and J 4 bases, leaving 10 bases between the germline ends. Looked up from germline, CDR1 is LNHDA and CDR2 is SQIVND (reference sequence). The CDR3 contains 12 residues. The DNA of the CDR3 is TGTGCCAGCTCTACCCGGGGAAACACCATATATTTT. This gives the protein CASSTRGNTIYF.

As DNA, the CDR3 is TGTGCCAGCAGTGACTCCGCGACTACAGATACGCAGTATTTT. Its translation is CASSDSATTDTQYF. The chain is built from TRBV6-4 and TRBJ2-3; no firm D call. The germline V gene has CDR1 MRHNA and CDR2 SNTAGT. Trimming stripped 0 bases from V and 3 bases from J, with 7 bases between. The CDR3 sequence is 14 residues long.

The rearrangement joins TRBV7-2 to TRBJ1-6; D uncertain. Looked up from germline, CDR1 is SGHTA and CDR2 is FQGNSA. This CDR3 is 15 amino acids long. The V end was cut by 1 base, the J end by 9 bases, with 13 bases between. CDR3 loop: CASSLDAGLSSPLHF. The CDR3 DNA follows: TGTGCCAGCAGCTTAGATGCAGGCTTGAGTTCACCCCTCCACTTT.

V and J are TRBV4-1 and TRBJ2-3; TRBD2 matches 8 bases. V lost 4 bases to trimming and J lost 2 bases; unmatched junction nucleotides: 8. This CDR3 contains 16 residues. The germline CDR1 and CDR2 sequences are MGHRA and YSYEKL. The CDR3 DNA reads as TGCGCCAGCAGCCGGGTAGCTAGCGGGCTCACAGATACGCAGTATTTT. Its protein product is CASSRVASGLTDTQYF.

In this sample, this clone turned up once. The chain links TRBV19 to TRBJ1-5, with 7 nucleotides matching TRBD1. The V segment lost 7 bases and the J segment 7 bases; nucleotides outside the gene matches: 10. This CDR3 comprises 14 residues. Germline V gives CDR1 LNHDA, CDR2 SQIVND (reference sequence). The CDR3 DNA follows: TGTGCCAGTACCCCAACAGGGGCGGGCCAGCCCCAGCATTTT. As protein: CASTPTGAGQPQHF.

V usage is TRBV14 and J usage is TRBJ2-7; unclear D gene. Trimming cost V 3 bases and J 3 bases, with 6 bases left between them. Germline CDR1 SGHDN, CDR2 FVKESK. This CDR3 has 12 residues. The DNA of the CDR3 is TGTGCCAGCAGCCAGTTCGGCTACGAGCAGTACTTC. As protein: CASSQFGYEQYF.

CDR3 in DNA: TGTGCCTGGAGAGGACAGCTTACAACTAATGAAAAACTGTTTTTT. It codes for CAWRGQLTTNEKLFF. The chain combines TRBV30 with TRBJ1-4; D possibly corresponds to TRBD1 (6 bases). The CDR3 runs to 15 residues. Germline loops: CDR1 GTSNPN, CDR2 SVGIG (reference sequence). Deletions cut 3 bases from V and 0 bases from J, with 11 bases between.

This rearrangement joins TRBV29-1 to TRBJ2-3; TRBD2 aligns across 12 bases. The junction had 12 bases not matched to a gene; V was cut back by 6 bases and J by 2 bases. CDR3 size: 17 residues. CDR1 SQVTM and CDR2 ANQGSEA come from the germline V gene. The CDR3 region is CSVTGLAGNHYTDTQYF. The CDR3 nucleotides are TGCAGCGTGACCGGACTAGCGGGAAACCATTACACAGATACGCAGTATTTT.

The chain has TRBV20-1 and TRBJ1-1; D remains ambiguous. Trimming took 2 bases from V and 2 from J, leaving 3 bases between them. Germline V gene data show CDR1 as DFQATT and CDR2 as SNEGSKA (reference sequence). There are 11 residues in the CDR3. The CDR3 spells CSARLNTEAFF. The CDR3 DNA reads TGCAGTGCTAGATTAAACACTGAAGCTTTCTTT.

This chain uses TRBV5-6 with TRBJ1-2, with 11 bases fitting TRBD1. Germline-derived CDR1 and CDR2 are SGHDT and YYEEEE. With 4 bases clipped from V and 5 bases from J, the junction kept 10 bases outside the gene matches. The CDR3 is 16 amino acids. The CDR3 DNA sequence: TGTGCCAGCAGCCCCCGACCGGGACAGGGGGGATATGGCTACACCTTC. Its translation: CASSPRPGQGGYGYTF. The variable domain in full, completed from reference TRBV5-6 and TRBJ1-2, reads DAGVTQSPTHLIKTRGQQVTLRCSPKSGHDTVSWYQQALGQGPQFIFQYYEEEERQRGNFPDRFSGHQFPNYSSELNVNALLLGDSALYLCASSPRPGQGGYGYTFGSGTRLTVV.

The chain uses TRBV14 and TRBJ1-3, with a possible D match to TRBD1 (6 bases). Trimming took 1 base from V and 0 from J, leaving 13 bases between them. This CDR3 is built from 17 residues. CDR1 SGHDN and CDR2 FVKESK come from the germline V gene. The CDR3 loop reads CASSQGGRTASGNTIYF. In DNA, the CDR3 is TGTGCCAGCAGCCAAGGGGGACGGACAGCCTCTGGAAACACCATATATTTT.

The V gene is TRBV4-1, the J gene TRBJ2-1; 9 bases are shared with TRBD1. The CDR3 consists of 19 residues. CDR1 is MGHRA and CDR2 is YSYEKL in the germline V gene. The V and J ends lost 0 bases and 4 bases, in that order; junction bases with no gene match: 13. In nucleotides, the CDR3 is TGCGCCAGCAGCCAAGAGGATGTCTCCGGGACAGGGAAATACAATGAGCAGTTCTTC. It yields the protein CASSQEDVSGTGKYNEQFF.

The sample holds a few counts of this clone. The gene calls are TRBV4-3 and TRBJ1-2; 7 bases are a match to TRBD1. Germline V CDR1 and CDR2: LGHNA, YSLEER. CDR3 length: 19 amino acids. J was trimmed by 7 bases and V by 1 base; bases with no gene match: 21. CDR3 sequence reads: CASSQVGGDPRTGRLGYTF. Written as DNA, the CDR3 is TGCGCCAGCAGCCAAGTAGGGGGAGATCCACGGACAGGAAGGCTTGGCTACACCTTC.

This sequence joins TRBV7-9 and TRBJ2-2; D remains unclear. Trimming removed 8 bases at V and 0 bases at J, with 19 bases between. Germline V gene sequence: CDR1 SEHNR, CDR2 FQNEAQ (reference sequence). The CDR3 is 17 residues long. This CDR3 is CASAETDRVPNTGELFF. The CDR3 region has the DNA TGTGCCAGCGCGGAGACCGATCGGGTACCGAACACCGGGGAGCTGTTTTTT.

The chain carries TRBV11-2 and TRBJ2-5; 11 nucleotides align to TRBD2. With V trimmed by 5 bases and J by 7 bases, 9 bases remained unmatched. The CDR3 consists of 15 residues. The germline gives CDR1 SGHAT, CDR2 FQNNGV. CDR3 residues: CASSELAGGRGTQYF. Written as DNA, the CDR3 is TGTGCCAGCAGCGAATTAGCGGGGGGGCGGGGGACCCAGTACTTC.

V gene TRBV27 combines with J gene TRBJ1-6; no clear D. This CDR3 region has 14 residues. V was clipped by 4 bases and J by 4 bases, with 8 bases between them. CDR1 and CDR2 from the germline V gene are MNHEY and SMNVEV (reference sequence). The CDR3 DNA reads as TGTGCCAGCAGTTCTGGCTTATATAATTCACCCCTCCACTTT. Translation: CASSSGLYNSPLHF.

The chain has TRBV5-5 and TRBJ1-3; perhaps TRBD1 as D (6 bases). From germline, CDR1 is SGHKS and CDR2 YYEKEE (reference sequence). The length of the CDR3 is 15 residues. The V gene lost 5 bases and the J gene lost 0 bases, with 12 bases spanning the gap. The CDR3 DNA reads as TGTGCCAGCAGTCACGTGGACAGCTCTGGAAACACCATATATTTT. The encoded protein is CASSHVDSSGNTIYF.